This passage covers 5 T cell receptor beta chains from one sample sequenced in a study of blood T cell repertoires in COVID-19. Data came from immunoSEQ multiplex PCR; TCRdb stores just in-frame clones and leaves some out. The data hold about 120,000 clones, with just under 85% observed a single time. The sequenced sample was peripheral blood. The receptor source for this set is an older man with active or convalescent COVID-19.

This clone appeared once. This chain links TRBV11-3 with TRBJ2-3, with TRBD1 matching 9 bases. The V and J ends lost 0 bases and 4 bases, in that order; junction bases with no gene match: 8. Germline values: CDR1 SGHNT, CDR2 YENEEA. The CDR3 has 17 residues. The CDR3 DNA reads TGTGCCAGCAGCTTAGAGGGACAGGGTCGAGAGGCAGATACGCAGTATTTT. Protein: CASSLEGQGREADTQYF.

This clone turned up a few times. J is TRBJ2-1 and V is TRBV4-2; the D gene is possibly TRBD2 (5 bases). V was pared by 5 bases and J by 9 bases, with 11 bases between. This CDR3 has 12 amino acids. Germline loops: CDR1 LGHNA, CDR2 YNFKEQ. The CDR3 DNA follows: TGTGCCAGCAGCTTCCCGGGGATTGAGCAGTTCTTC. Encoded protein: CASSFPGIEQFF.

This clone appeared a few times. The DNA for the CDR3 is TGTGCCAGCAGCCCAAGTGCGGCTAATGAAAAACTGTTTTTT. This translates into CASSPSAANEKLFF. The chain couples TRBV2 to TRBJ1-4; D call uncertain. With 6 bases removed from V and 3 bases from J, the gap between germline ends came to 11 bases. CDR1 and CDR2 (germline): SNHLY, FYNNEI. CDR3 length: 14 residues.

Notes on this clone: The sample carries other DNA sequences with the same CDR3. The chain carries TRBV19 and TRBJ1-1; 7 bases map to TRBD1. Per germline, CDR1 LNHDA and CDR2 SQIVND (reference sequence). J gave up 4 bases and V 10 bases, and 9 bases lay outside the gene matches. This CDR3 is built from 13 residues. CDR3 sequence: CATTGTRFTEAFF. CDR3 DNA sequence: TGTGCCACGACAGGGACAAGGTTCACTGAAGCTTTCTTT.

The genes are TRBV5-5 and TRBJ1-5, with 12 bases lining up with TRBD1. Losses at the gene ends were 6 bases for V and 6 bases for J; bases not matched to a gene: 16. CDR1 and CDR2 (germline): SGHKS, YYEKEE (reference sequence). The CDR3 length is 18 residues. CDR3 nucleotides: TGTGCCAGCACCCTGGTAAGGTGGGACAGGGGGCGCATTCAGCCCCAGCATTTT. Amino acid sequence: CASTLVRWDRGRIQPQHF. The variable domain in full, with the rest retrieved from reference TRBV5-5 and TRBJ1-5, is DAGVTQSPTHLIKTRGQQVTLRCSPISGHKSVSWYQQVLGQGPQFIFQYYEKEERGRGNFPDRFSARQFPNYSSELNVNALLLGDSALYLCASTLVRWDRGRIQPQHFGDGTRLSIL.